This TCR beta chain was obtained from a study of T cell changes during pregnancy in multiple sclerosis. This table comes from immunoSEQ multiplex PCR, and its TCRdb copy is limited to in-frame clones, with some not included. This sample carries tens of thousands of clones, approximately 89% of them seen once, and the ten largest clones take over 1.3%. The sequence was collected from a female donor with multiple sclerosis, enrolled in a pregnancy study. Sequenced here: peripheral blood, sampled in the second trimester of pregnancy.

The CDR3 here is CASSSIRGGTEAFF. The CDR3 DNA sequence: TGTGCCAGCAGCTCGATTAGGGGGGGGACTGAAGCTTTCTTT. The rearrangement uses TRBV7-9 and TRBJ1-1; perhaps TRBD1 as D (6 bases). Germline V gene sequence: CDR1 SEHNR, CDR2 FQNEAQ (reference sequence). Trimming removed 4 bases at V and 5 bases at J, with 14 bases between. This CDR3 is built from 14 residues.